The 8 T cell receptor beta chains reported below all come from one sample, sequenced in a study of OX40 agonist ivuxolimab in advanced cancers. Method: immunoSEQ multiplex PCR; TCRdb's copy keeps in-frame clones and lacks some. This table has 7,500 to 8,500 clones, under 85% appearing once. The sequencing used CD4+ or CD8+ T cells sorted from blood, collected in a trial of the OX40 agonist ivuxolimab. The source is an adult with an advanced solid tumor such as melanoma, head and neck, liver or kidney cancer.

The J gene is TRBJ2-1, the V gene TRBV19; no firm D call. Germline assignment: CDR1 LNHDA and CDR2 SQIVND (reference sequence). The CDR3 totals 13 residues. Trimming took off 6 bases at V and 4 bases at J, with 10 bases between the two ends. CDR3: CASRPLGYNEQFF. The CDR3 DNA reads TGTGCCAGTAGACCATTGGGTTACAATGAGCAGTTCTTC. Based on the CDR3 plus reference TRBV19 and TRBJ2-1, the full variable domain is DGGITQSPKYLFRKEGQNVTLSCEQNLNHDAMYWYRQDPGQGLRLIYYSQIVNDFQKGDIAEGYSVSREKKESFPLTVTSAQKNPTAFYLCASRPLGYNEQFFGPGTRLTVL.

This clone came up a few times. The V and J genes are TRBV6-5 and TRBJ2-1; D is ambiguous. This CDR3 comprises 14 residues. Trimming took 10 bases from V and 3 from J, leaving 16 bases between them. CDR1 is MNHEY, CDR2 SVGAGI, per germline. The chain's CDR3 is CATQTIRFYNEQFF. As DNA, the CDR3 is TGTGCCACCCAAACGATACGGTTCTACAATGAGCAGTTCTTC.

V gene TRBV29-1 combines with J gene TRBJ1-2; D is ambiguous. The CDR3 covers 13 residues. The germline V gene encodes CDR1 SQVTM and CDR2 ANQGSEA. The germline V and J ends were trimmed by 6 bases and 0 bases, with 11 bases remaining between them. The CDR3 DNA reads TGCAGCGTGAGGACGGAGGCTAACTATGGCTACACCTTC. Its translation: CSVRTEANYGYTF.

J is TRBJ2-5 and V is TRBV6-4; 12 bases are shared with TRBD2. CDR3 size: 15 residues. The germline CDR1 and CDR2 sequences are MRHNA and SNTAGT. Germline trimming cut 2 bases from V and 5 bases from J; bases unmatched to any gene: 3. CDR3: CASSDGTSGSETQYF. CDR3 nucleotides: TGTGCCAGCAGTGACGGGACTAGCGGGTCCGAGACCCAGTACTTC.

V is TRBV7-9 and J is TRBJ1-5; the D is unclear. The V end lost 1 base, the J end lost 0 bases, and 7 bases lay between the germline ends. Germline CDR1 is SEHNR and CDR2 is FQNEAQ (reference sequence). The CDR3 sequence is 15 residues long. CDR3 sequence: CASSLGQISNQPQHF. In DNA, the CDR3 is TGTGCCAGCAGCTTAGGGCAGATTAGCAATCAGCCCCAGCATTTT.

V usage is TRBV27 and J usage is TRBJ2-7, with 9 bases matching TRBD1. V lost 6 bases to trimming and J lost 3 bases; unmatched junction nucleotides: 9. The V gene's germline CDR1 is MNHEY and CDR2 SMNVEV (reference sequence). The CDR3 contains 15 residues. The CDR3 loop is CASRSWTGAFYEQYF. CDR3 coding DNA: TGTGCCAGCAGAAGCTGGACAGGGGCATTCTACGAGCAGTACTTC.

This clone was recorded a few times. CDR3 sequence: CASSLESVPSYEQYF. For the CDR3, the DNA is TGCGCCAGCAGCTTGGAGTCAGTACCCTCCTACGAGCAGTACTTC. This chain uses TRBV5-1 with TRBJ2-7; no clear D. The CDR3 is 15 residues long. The germline CDR1 and CDR2 sequences are SGHRS and YFSETQ. The V and J ends lost 0 bases and 0 bases respectively, with 10 bases between them.

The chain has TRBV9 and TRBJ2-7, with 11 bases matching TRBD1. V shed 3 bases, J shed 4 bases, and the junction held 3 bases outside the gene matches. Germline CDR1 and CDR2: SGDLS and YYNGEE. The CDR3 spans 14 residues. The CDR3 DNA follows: TGTGCCAGCAGCGCCGGGACAGGGGGGTACGAGCAGTACTTC. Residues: CASSAGTGGYEQYF.